This T cell receptor beta chain was sequenced for a study of breast tumors, draining lymph nodes, adjacent tissues. TCRdb independently ran MiXCR on the multiplex PCR reads; one entry per CDR3 protein. Of some 170,000 distinct CDR3 sequences in the sample, more than 25% were seen once. CDR1 and CDR2 from the germline V gene are LNHDA and SQIVND (reference sequence). The CDR3 has 13 residues. V was shortened by 6 bases and J by 3 bases, with 11 bases between the two germline ends. The lymph nodes were axillary draining lymph nodes from breast cancer patients. This clonotype was counted many times. This rearrangement joins TRBV19 to TRBJ1-2; D ambiguous. This receptor was obtained from a female donor with breast cancer. Some clones in this sample may be carry-over from other donors' samples. Sample: axillary lymph node tissue. The CDR3 DNA sequence: TGTGCCAGTAGCCGGACGGCGGACTATGGCTACACCTTC. Its protein product is CASSRTADYGYTF.